The rows below give T cell receptor beta chains drawn from one sample of a study of OX40 agonist ivuxolimab in advanced cancers. Using immunoSEQ multiplex PCR, the repertoire was profiled, and TCRdb retains in-frame clones only, with some absent. The sample holds around 70,000 clones; about 80% are singletons and the top ten take roughly 7%. The sequencing here drew on CD4+ or CD8+ T cells sorted from blood, taken in a trial of the OX40 agonist ivuxolimab. These receptors all stem from an adult with an advanced solid tumor such as melanoma, head and neck, liver or kidney cancer. Each CDR3 is given without its conserved first and last residue.

V: TRBV14
J: TRBJ2-5
length: 13
CDR3: ASSQGWNRGETQY

V: TRBV11-3
J: TRBJ2-1
length: 10
CDR3: ASSFKLGEQF

V: TRBV11-1
J: TRBJ2-1
length: 15
CDR3: ASSLRRGKSSYNEQF

V: TRBV7-9
J: TRBJ1-6
length: 13
CDR3: ASSLGEGGNSPLH

V: TRBV9
J: TRBJ2-1
length: 14
CDR3: ASSPTLTRAYNEQF

V: TRBV19
J: TRBJ1-2
length: 11
CDR3: ASTDRPNYGYT

V: TRBV5-8
J: TRBJ1-2
length: 12
CDR3: ASSLGLKGYGYT

V: TRBV5-1
J: TRBJ2-3
length: 13
CDR3: ASSALGTGTYTQY

V: TRBV6-6
J: TRBJ2-1
length: 13
CDR3: ASSLLRGMYNEQF

V: TRBV29-1
J: TRBJ1-1
length: 13
CDR3: SVAAGWGMNTEAF

V: TRBV7-3
J: TRBJ2-7
length: 13
CDR3: ASSPGTGGFSKQY

V: TRBV18
J: TRBJ2-7
length: 13
CDR3: ASSPQGHSGNEQY

V: TRBV7-3
J: TRBJ2-1
length: 11
CDR3: ASSLSREGEQF